This T cell receptor (beta chain) was captured by sequencing in a study of cytomegalovirus exposure and HLA in healthy donors. General study points: Reports showed the classifier diagnosing cytomegalovirus status with high specificity and sensitivity.

Comments on this clone: Its antigen is still unknown.

V was clipped by 8 bases and J by 3 bases, with 15 bases between them. The CDR3 runs 14 residues. Germline-derived CDR1 and CDR2 are SGHRS and YFSETQ. Libraries were prepared by immunoSEQ multiplex PCR; TCRdb keeps only in-frame clonotypes and omits some of them. The sample lists roughly 260,000 clones, roughly 89% occurring once. The receptor was derived from a man aged 18 to 35 in good health and CMV-seronegative. The chain couples TRBV5-1 to TRBJ2-4; D may be TRBD2 (5 bases). Material for sequencing was PBMCs. This chain's CDR3 is CARRETVGKNIQYF. The CDR3 DNA reads TGCGCCAGGAGGGAGACGGTCGGCAAAAACATTCAGTACTTC.